The source of this TCR beta chain is a study of OX40 agonist ivuxolimab in advanced cancers. Trimming at V came to 0 bases and at J to 7 bases, leaving 3 bases not matched to a gene. CDR3 length equals 15 residues. Germline V gene lookup returns CDR1 KGHSY and CDR2 FQNENV. Measured with immunoSEQ multiplex PCR; TCRdb has only the in-frame clones, and not every one. The sample lists roughly 70,000 clones, approximately 90% seen once, with 0.45% to 0.6% in the top ten. This sequence joins TRBV16 and TRBJ1-3, with 10 bases identical to TRBD1. The input for sequencing was CD4+ or CD8+ T cells sorted from blood, taken in a trial of the OX40 agonist ivuxolimab. The clonotype originates from an adult with an advanced solid tumor such as melanoma, head and neck, liver or kidney cancer. The CDR3 sequence is CASSQSSGQGNTIYF. The CDR3 DNA is TGTGCCAGCAGCCAATCCTCGGGACAGGGGAACACCATATATTTT.